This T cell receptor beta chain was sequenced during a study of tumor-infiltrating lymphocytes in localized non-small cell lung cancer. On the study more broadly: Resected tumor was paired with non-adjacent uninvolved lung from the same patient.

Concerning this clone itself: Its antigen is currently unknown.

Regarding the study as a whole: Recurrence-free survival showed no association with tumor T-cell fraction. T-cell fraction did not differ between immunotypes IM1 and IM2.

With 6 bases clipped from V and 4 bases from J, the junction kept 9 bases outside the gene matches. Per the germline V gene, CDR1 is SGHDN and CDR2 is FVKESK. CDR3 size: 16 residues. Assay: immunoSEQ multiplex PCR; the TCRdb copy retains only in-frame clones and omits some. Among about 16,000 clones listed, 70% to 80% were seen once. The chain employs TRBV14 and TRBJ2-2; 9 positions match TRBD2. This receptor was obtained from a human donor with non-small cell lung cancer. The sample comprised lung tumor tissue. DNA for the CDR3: TGTGCCAGCAGTAAGGGGACTAGCCTGGCCACCGGGGAGCTGTTTTTT. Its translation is CASSKGTSLATGELFF.